The source of this TCR beta chain is a study of post-analysis software for immune sequencing data. Findings and limits, study-wide: Four to six TRBV segments (TRBV5-6, TRBV5-1 and TRBV20-1 among them) occurred more frequently in patients than in controls.

V was cut by 4 bases and J by 0 bases, with 7 bases left in between. Per germline, CDR1 SQVTM and CDR2 ANQGSEA. The CDR3 loop spans 13 amino acids. Worth noting for this clonotype: Its matching antigen is unknown.

The authors incorporated unique molecular identifiers into the TCR beta cDNA libraries. TCRdb used MiXCR to reprocess the PCR reads, holding one entry per CDR3 protein. The sample shows about 160,000 distinct CDR3 sequences, around 34% of them seen only once. The genes are TRBV29-1 and TRBJ2-1, with unresolved D. The source material was blood, sampled after autologous hematopoietic stem cell transplantation. The receptor was isolated from a girl aged 5 to 17 with multiple sclerosis. The CDR3 bases are TGCAGCGTTGGGCGGAGCTCCTACAATGAGCAGTTCTTC. This translates into CSVGRSSYNEQFF.